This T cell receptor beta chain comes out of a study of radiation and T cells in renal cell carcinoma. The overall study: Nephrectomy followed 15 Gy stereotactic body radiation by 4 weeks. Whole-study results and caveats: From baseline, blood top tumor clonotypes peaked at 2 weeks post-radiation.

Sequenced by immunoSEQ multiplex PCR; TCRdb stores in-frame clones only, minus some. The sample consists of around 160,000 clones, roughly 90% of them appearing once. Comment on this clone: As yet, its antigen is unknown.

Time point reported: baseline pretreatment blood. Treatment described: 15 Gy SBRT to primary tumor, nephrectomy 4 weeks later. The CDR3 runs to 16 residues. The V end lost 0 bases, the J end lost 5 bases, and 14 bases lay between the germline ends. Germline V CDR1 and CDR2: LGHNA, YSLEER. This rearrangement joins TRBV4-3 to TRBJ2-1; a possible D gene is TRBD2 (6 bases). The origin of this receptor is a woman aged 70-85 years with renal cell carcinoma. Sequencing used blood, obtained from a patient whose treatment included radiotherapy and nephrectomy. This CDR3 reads CASSQDARTSNNEQFF. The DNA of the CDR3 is TGCGCCAGCAGCCAAGATGCGAGAACTAGCAACAATGAGCAGTTCTTC.